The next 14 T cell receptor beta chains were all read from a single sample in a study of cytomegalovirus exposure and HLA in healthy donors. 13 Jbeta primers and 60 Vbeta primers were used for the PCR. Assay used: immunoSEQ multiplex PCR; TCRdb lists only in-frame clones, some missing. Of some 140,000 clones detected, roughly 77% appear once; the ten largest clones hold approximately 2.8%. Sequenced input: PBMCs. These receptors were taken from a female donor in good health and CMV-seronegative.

The CDR3 nucleotides read TGTGCCAGCAGTCCCGGACTAGCGGGACTCAATGAGCAGTTCTTC. Protein: CASSPGLAGLNEQFF. The V and J genes are TRBV27 and TRBJ2-1; 12 nucleotides match TRBD2. Germline V lookup: CDR1 MNHEY, CDR2 SMNVEV (reference sequence). The CDR3 consists of 15 residues. Germline trimming cut 5 bases from V and 6 bases from J; bases unmatched to any gene: 5.

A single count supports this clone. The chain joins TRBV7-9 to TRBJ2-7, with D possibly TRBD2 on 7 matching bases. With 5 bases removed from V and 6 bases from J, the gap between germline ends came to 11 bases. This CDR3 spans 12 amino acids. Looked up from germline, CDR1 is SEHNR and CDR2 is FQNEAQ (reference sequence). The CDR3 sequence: CASSLRGGEQYF. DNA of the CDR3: TGTGCCAGCAGCCTGAGGGGGGGCGAGCAGTACTTC. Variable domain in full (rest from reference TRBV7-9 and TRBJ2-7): DTGVSQNPRHKITKRGQNVTFRCDPISEHNRLYWYRQTLGQGPEFLTYFQNEAQLEKSRLLSDRFSAERPKGSFSTLEIQRTEQGDSAMYLCASSLRGGEQYFGPGTRLTVT.

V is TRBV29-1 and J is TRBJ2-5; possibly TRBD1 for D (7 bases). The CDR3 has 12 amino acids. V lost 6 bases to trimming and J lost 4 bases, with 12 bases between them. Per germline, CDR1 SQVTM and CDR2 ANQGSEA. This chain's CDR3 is CSVYRGGETQYF. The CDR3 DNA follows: TGCAGCGTCTACAGGGGAGGAGAGACCCAGTACTTC. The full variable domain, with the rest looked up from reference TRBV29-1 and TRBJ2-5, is SAVISQKPSRDICQRGTSLTIQCQVDSQVTMMFWYRQQPGQSLTLIATANQGSEATYESGFVIDKFPISRPNLTFSTLTVSNMSPEDSSIYLCSVYRGGETQYFGPGTRLLVL.

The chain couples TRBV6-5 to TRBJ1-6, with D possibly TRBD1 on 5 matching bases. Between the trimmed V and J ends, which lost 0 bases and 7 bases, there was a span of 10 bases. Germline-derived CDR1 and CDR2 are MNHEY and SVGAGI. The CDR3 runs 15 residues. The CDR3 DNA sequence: TGTGCCAGCAGTTACTCACCCGGGGGGAATTCACCCCTCCACTTT. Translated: CASSYSPGGNSPLHF.

The DNA for the CDR3 is TGTGCCAGCAGTTACTCGACTGCGAACACTGAAGCTTTCTTT. Its translation is CASSYSTANTEAFF. The chain carries TRBV6-5 and TRBJ1-1; D is ambiguous. Germline CDR1 MNHEY, CDR2 SVGAGI. The germline V and J ends were trimmed by 0 bases and 1 base, with 6 bases remaining between them. CDR3 size: 14 residues.

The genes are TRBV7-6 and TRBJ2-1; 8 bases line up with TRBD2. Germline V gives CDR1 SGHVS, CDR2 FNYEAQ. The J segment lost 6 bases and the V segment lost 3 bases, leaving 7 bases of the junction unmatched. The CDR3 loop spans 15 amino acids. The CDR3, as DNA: TGTGCCAGCAGCTTGTACGTAGCGGGGCCCAATGAGCAGTTCTTC. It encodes CASSLYVAGPNEQFF.

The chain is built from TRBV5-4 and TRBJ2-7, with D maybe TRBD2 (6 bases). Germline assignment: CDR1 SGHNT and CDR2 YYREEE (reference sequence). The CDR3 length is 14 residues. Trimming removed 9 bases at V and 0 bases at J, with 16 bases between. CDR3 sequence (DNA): TGTGCCATCTCCCCTCGGGACTCCTCCTACGAGCAGTACTTC. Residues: CAISPRDSSYEQYF.

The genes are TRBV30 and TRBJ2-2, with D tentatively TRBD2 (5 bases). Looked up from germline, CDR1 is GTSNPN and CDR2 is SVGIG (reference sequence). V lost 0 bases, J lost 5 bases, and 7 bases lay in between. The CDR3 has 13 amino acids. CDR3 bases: TGTGCCTGGAGTGTAGCGGAAACCGGGGAGCTGTTTTTT. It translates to CAWSVAETGELFF.

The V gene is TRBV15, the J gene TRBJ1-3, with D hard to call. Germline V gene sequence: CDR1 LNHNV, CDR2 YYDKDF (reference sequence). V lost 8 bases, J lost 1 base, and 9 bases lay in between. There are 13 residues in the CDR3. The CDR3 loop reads CATQLESGNTIYF. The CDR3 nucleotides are TGTGCCACCCAACTAGAATCTGGAAACACCATATATTTT.

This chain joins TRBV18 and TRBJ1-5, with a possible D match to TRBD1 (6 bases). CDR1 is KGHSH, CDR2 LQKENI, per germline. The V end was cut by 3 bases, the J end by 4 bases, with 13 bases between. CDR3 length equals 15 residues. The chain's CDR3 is CASSPTGIGNQPQHF. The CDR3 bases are TGTGCCAGCTCACCTACAGGGATCGGAAATCAGCCCCAGCATTTT.

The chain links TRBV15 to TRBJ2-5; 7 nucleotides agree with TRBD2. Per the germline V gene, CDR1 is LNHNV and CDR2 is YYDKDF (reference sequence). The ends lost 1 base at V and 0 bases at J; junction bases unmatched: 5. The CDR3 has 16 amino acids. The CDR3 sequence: CATSRGRGVYQETQYF. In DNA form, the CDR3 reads TGTGCCACCAGCAGAGGACGGGGGGTGTACCAAGAGACCCAGTACTTC.

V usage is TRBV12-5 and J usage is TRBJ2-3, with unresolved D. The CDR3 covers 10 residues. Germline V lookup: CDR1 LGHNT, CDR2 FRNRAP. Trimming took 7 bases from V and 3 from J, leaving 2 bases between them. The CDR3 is CASATDTQYF. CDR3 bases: TGTGCTAGTGCGACAGATACGCAGTATTTT.

CDR3 nucleotide sequence: TGTGCCAGCAGTCCGAGGGGAGGCGAACCCTATAATTCACCCCTCCACTTT. Its protein product is CASSPRGGEPYNSPLHF. The chain recombines TRBV28 with TRBJ1-6, with D possibly being TRBD1 (5 bases). Germline CDR1 reads MDHEN; CDR2 reads SYDVKM. This CDR3 contains 17 residues. Between the trimmed V and J ends, which lost 5 bases and 2 bases, there was a span of 16 bases. The complete variable domain, with remaining parts taken from reference TRBV28 and TRBJ1-6, reads DVKVTQSSRYLVKRTGEKVFLECVQDMDHENMFWYRQDPGLGLRLIYFSYDVKMKEKGDIPEGYSVSREKKERFSLILESASTNQTSMYLCASSPRGGEPYNSPLHFGNGTRLTVT.

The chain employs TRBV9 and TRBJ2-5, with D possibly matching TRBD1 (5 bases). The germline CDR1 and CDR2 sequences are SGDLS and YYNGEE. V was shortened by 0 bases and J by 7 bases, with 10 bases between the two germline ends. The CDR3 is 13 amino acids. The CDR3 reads CASSVEARGTQYF. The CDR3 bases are TGTGCCAGCAGCGTAGAAGCTAGGGGGACCCAGTACTTC.